A single sample is the source of the 13 T cell receptor beta chains below, sequenced in a study of beta chain features in type 1 diabetes. TCRB transcripts that were expressed got sequenced, as all of the isolated RNA had been reverse transcribed. The protocol was immunoSEQ multiplex PCR, while the TCRdb copy is restricted to in-frame clones and leaves out a portion. Altogether hundreds of thousands of clones are present, 14% being singletons, with the ten largest covering about 6.7%. Sequenced input: central memory CD4+ T cells from blood. The receptors here all came from a man under 40 in good health.

V is TRBV25-1 and J is TRBJ2-1; a weak D match, TRBD1 (6 bases). Per germline, CDR1 MGHDK and CDR2 SYGVNS. V lost 4 bases and J lost 0, with 10 bases in between. CDR3 size: 15 residues. In DNA form, the CDR3 reads TGTGCCAGCAGTGTCACAGGGAGCTCCTACAATGAGCAGTTCTTC. Translated, it gives CASSVTGSSYNEQFF.

This clone was recorded a few times. CDR3 DNA sequence: TGTGCCAGCAGCCCTAGCGCTTCCACCACTTCTGGGGCCAACGTCCTGACTTTC. Protein: CASSPSASTTSGANVLTF. The chain has TRBV5-4 and TRBJ2-6, with TRBD2 as a possible D gene (6 bases). The CDR3 contains 18 residues. Germline CDR1 reads SGHNT; CDR2 reads YYREEE (reference sequence). Trimming took off 4 bases at V and 1 base at J, with 18 bases between the two ends.

The V gene is TRBV18, the J gene TRBJ2-1; TRBD2 aligns across 7 bases. The CDR3 is made up of 15 amino acids. Germline V gene data show CDR1 as KGHSH and CDR2 as LQKENI. V shed 2 bases and J 4 bases; nucleotides not matched to a gene: 5. The CDR3 spells CASSPGAGSYNEQFF. In DNA form, the CDR3 reads TGTGCCAGCTCACCAGGAGCGGGATCGTACAATGAGCAGTTCTTC.

The chain recombines TRBV6-5 with TRBJ1-2; D not certain. With 7 bases removed from V and 0 bases from J, the gap between germline ends came to 12 bases. CDR3 length: 14 residues. Germline V gene lookup returns CDR1 MNHEY and CDR2 SVGAGI. This chain's CDR3 is CASNSLGSNYGYTF. In DNA, the CDR3 is TGTGCCAGCAACTCCCTAGGGTCTAACTATGGCTACACCTTC.

The chain recombines TRBV5-1 with TRBJ2-1; a weak D match, TRBD2 (5 bases). The germline gives CDR1 SGHRS, CDR2 YFSETQ. Trimming took 2 bases from V and 11 from J, leaving 14 bases between them. The CDR3 loop spans 13 amino acids. The CDR3 DNA reads as TGCGCCAGCAGCTTCGAACTAGAATCGAAGCAGTTCTTC. Translated: CASSFELESKQFF.

The chain has TRBV9 and TRBJ2-3; 8 bases are shared with TRBD2. CDR3 size: 16 residues. Germline V gene lookup returns CDR1 SGDLS and CDR2 YYNGEE. With 4 bases clipped from V and 0 bases from J, the junction kept 7 bases outside the gene matches. CDR3 region: CASSRGGGSSTDTQYF. As DNA, the CDR3 is TGTGCCAGCAGCCGGGGGGGCGGGAGCAGCACAGATACGCAGTATTTT.

This clone showed up just a few times. This rearrangement joins TRBV18 to TRBJ1-1, with D possibly being TRBD1 (5 bases). CDR3 length equals 11 residues. Germline V gene data show CDR1 as KGHSH and CDR2 as LQKENI. Trimming shortened V by 6 bases and J by 7 bases, and 9 bases separated the two germline ends. The CDR3 sequence is CASSGTREAFF. The CDR3 DNA sequence: TGTGCCAGCTCGGGGACGCGTGAAGCTTTCTTT.

This sequence joins TRBV5-1 and TRBJ1-2, with 10 bases identical to TRBD1. In germline, CDR1 is SGHRS, CDR2 YFSETQ. V was pared by 4 bases and J by 7 bases, with 7 bases of the junction left unmatched. This CDR3 comprises 14 residues. CDR3 amino acids: CASSPGGQGIGYTF. CDR3 bases: TGCGCCAGCAGCCCCGGGGGACAGGGGATTGGCTACACCTTC.

In DNA, the CDR3 is TGTGCCAGCAGCTATGGACTGTACTCCTCCTACAATGAGCAGTTCTTC. Translation: CASSYGLYSSYNEQFF. The genes are TRBV2 and TRBJ2-1, with D possibly matching TRBD2 (5 bases). This CDR3 spans 16 amino acids. In germline, CDR1 is SNHLY, CDR2 FYNNEI. V was cut by 6 bases and J by 0 bases, with 15 bases left in between.

J is TRBJ1-2 and V is TRBV6-5; TRBD1 matches 7 bases. The V gene's germline CDR1 is MNHEY and CDR2 SVGAGI. This CDR3 is built from 14 residues. Trimming removed 6 bases from V and 7 bases from J; junction bases left unmatched: 11. The CDR3 here is CASRPPGGIRGYTF. CDR3 nucleotide sequence: TGTGCCAGCAGACCCCCAGGGGGGATACGTGGCTACACCTTC.

V and J are TRBV19 and TRBJ2-1; the D gene is possibly TRBD2 (6 bases). CDR1 LNHDA and CDR2 SQIVND come from the germline V gene (reference sequence). CDR3 length equals 15 residues. Trimming left V 5 bases short and J 7 bases short, with 18 bases between. CDR3 protein: CASSAGGSGLNEQFF. The CDR3 region has the DNA TGTGCCAGTAGTGCTGGGGGGAGCGGTTTGAATGAGCAGTTCTTC.

This clone was picked up a small number of times. This rearrangement joins TRBV2 to TRBJ2-3; D may be TRBD2 (6 bases). CDR1 is SNHLY, CDR2 FYNNEI, per germline. V lost 8 bases to trimming and J lost 3 bases, with 15 bases between them. This CDR3 has 14 residues. CDR3 region: CASEQDYITDTQYF. For the CDR3, the DNA is TGTGCCAGCGAACAGGACTATATAACAGATACGCAGTATTTT.

This clone was counted a few times. The V and J genes are TRBV29-1 and TRBJ1-1; D is ambiguous. Trimming took off 3 bases at V and 11 bases at J, with 13 bases between the two ends. Germline CDR1 is SQVTM and CDR2 is ANQGSEA. CDR3 size: 11 residues. For the CDR3, the DNA is TGCAGCGTTGATCACGGGTCCCTTGCTTTCTTT. It translates to CSVDHGSLAFF.